This TCR beta chain was found in a study of T cell responses to AZD1222 COVID-19 vaccine. Study-level results: Nearly half of unique spike-specific TCRs reportedly avoided B.1.351 and B.1.1.7 mutated regions. Repertoires were sampled only after the peak T cell response. Vaccine-associated CD4 TCRs spanned spike, dominant at 160-218 and 743-854.

Measured with immunoSEQ multiplex PCR; TCRdb has only the in-frame clones, and not every one. The table records roughly 140,000 clones, 88% of them present only once. As to this clone: As yet, its antigen is unknown.

The germline V gene has CDR1 MNHEY and CDR2 SVGAGI. The trim removed 6 bases at V and 6 bases at J, leaving 4 bases unmatched. This CDR3 comprises 13 residues. The rearrangement joins TRBV6-5 to TRBJ1-4, with 7 nucleotides matching TRBD1. Source: peripheral blood, taken 28 days after the second AZD1222 dose. The TCR was taken from an adult who received the AZD1222 COVID-19 vaccine. CDR3 protein: CASRTRGYEKLFF. The CDR3 DNA sequence: TGTGCCAGCAGGACCAGGGGGTATGAAAAACTGTTTTTT.